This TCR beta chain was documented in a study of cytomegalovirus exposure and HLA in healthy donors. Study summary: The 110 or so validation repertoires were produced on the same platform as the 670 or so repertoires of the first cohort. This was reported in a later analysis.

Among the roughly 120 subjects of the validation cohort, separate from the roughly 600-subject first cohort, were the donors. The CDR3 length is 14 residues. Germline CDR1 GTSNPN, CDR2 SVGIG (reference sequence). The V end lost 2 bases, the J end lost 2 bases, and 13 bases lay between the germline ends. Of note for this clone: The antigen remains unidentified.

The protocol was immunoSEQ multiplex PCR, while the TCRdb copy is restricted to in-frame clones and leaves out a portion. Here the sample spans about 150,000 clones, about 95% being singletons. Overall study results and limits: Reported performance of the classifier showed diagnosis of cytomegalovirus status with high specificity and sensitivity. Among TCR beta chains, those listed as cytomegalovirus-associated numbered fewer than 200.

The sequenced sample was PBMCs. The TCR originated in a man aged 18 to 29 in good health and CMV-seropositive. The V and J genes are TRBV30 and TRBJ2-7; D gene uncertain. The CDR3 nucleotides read TGTGCCTGGAGTCGTACAACGAAAACCTACGAGCAGTACTTC. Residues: CAWSRTTKTYEQYF. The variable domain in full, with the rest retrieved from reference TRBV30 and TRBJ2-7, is SQTIHQWPATLVQPVGSPLSLECTVEGTSNPNLYWYRQAAGRGLQLLFYSVGIGQISSEVPQNLSASRPQDRQFILSSKKLLLSDSGFYLCAWSRTTKTYEQYFGPGTRLTVT.